Listed below are T cell receptor beta chains from one sample, sequenced in a study of siplizumab effects on memory and regulatory T cells. The table came from immunoSEQ multiplex PCR; TCRdb's copy has only in-frame clones and leaves some out. The sample has over 70,000 clones, approximately 90% seen once. Input material: CD4+ T cells sorted from blood. The receptors originated from a human donor in good health. Each CDR3 is given with its conserved first and last residue. Fields, in order: J gene, D gene, V gene, clone size, CDR3 DNA, CDR3 protein. A D gene is named only where the DNA matches it firmly. Some rows mark clone size as missing; the rest say once, few, many or name a class of expanded clone.

j_gene: TRBJ2-2; d_gene: NA; v_gene: TRBV6-1; abundance: NA; CDR3nt: TGTGCCAGCAGTGGACAGGTTTACACCGGGGAGCTGTTTTTT; CDR3aa: CASSGQVYTGELFF
j_gene: TRBJ2-5; d_gene: NA; v_gene: TRBV11-1; abundance: NA; CDR3nt: TGTGCCAGCAGCATAGAAGCACGGACCCAGTACTTC; CDR3aa: CASSIEARTQYF
j_gene: TRBJ2-7; d_gene: NA; v_gene: TRBV10-3; abundance: NA; CDR3nt: TGTGCCACAGGGCAGGACGGCTACGAGCAGTACTTC; CDR3aa: CATGQDGYEQYF
j_gene: TRBJ1-1; d_gene: NA; v_gene: TRBV5-1; abundance: once; CDR3nt: TGCGCCAGCAGCTGGGGACAAGCAAACACTGAAGCTTTCTTT; CDR3aa: CASSWGQANTEAFF
j_gene: TRBJ2-5; d_gene: TRBD2; v_gene: TRBV7-8; abundance: NA; CDR3nt: TGTGCCAGCACCCGAAGGCTAGCGGAAGAGACCCAGTACTTC; CDR3aa: CASTRRLAEETQYF
j_gene: TRBJ1-5; d_gene: NA; v_gene: TRBV6-6; abundance: NA; CDR3nt: TGTGCCAGCAGTGACGCGGAGCCCCAGCATTTT; CDR3aa: CASSDAEPQHF
j_gene: TRBJ1-1; d_gene: NA; v_gene: TRBV29-1; abundance: once; CDR3nt: TGCAGCGTTGACTCGGGGGCAGGGACGACTGAAGCTTTCTTT; CDR3aa: CSVDSGAGTTEAFF
j_gene: TRBJ2-7; d_gene: NA; v_gene: TRBV30; abundance: NA; CDR3nt: TGTGCCTGCCGGGCCCTCTTATACGAGCAGTACTTC; CDR3aa: CACRALLYEQYF
j_gene: TRBJ1-5; d_gene: NA; v_gene: TRBV29-1; abundance: NA; CDR3nt: TGCAGCGTTGGGGGAGGGGGAAACAATCAGCCCCAGCATTTT; CDR3aa: CSVGGGGNNQPQHF
j_gene: TRBJ2-1; d_gene: NA; v_gene: TRBV29-1; abundance: NA; CDR3nt: TGCAGCGTTGATCTCCCGGGACACTACAATGAGCAGTTCTTC; CDR3aa: CSVDLPGHYNEQFF
j_gene: TRBJ2-5; d_gene: TRBD1; v_gene: TRBV5-1; abundance: NA; CDR3nt: TGCGCCAGCAGCCCGACAGGGTTCCAAGAGACCCAGTACTTC; CDR3aa: CASSPTGFQETQYF
j_gene: TRBJ2-7; d_gene: NA; v_gene: TRBV12-5; abundance: NA; CDR3nt: TGTGCTAGTGGTTTGGACCCCGGGACAATTAACTTC; CDR3aa: CASGLDPGTINF
j_gene: TRBJ2-7; d_gene: NA; v_gene: TRBV4-1; abundance: NA; CDR3nt: TGCGCCAGCAGCCAGGCTGACGGTACCTCCTACGAGCAGTACTTC; CDR3aa: CASSQADGTSYEQYF
j_gene: TRBJ2-1; d_gene: NA; v_gene: TRBV9; abundance: NA; CDR3nt: TGTGCCAGCAGCGTAGTGGGCGGGAAACTCTACAATGAGCAGTTCTTC; CDR3aa: CASSVVGGKLYNEQFF
j_gene: TRBJ2-2; d_gene: TRBD1; v_gene: TRBV2; abundance: NA; CDR3nt: TGTGCCAGCAGTGTTGGACAGGGACCCACCGGGGAGCTGTTTTTT; CDR3aa: CASSVGQGPTGELFF
j_gene: TRBJ1-1; d_gene: TRBD1; v_gene: TRBV19; abundance: NA; CDR3nt: TGTGCCAGTACTGATCCCCCCGGGACAGGGAACACTGAAGCTTTCTTT; CDR3aa: CASTDPPGTGNTEAFF
j_gene: TRBJ2-1; d_gene: NA; v_gene: TRBV19; abundance: NA; CDR3nt: TGTGCCAGTAGTAAGGAGCGGGCGAGCTCCTACAATGAGCAGTTCTTC; CDR3aa: CASSKERASSYNEQFF
j_gene: TRBJ2-1; d_gene: TRBD1; v_gene: TRBV7-9; abundance: NA; CDR3nt: TGTGCCAGCAGCCCCTCCGGGACAGGGTCCTACAATGAGCAGTTCTTC; CDR3aa: CASSPSGTGSYNEQFF
j_gene: TRBJ2-5; d_gene: NA; v_gene: TRBV6-1; abundance: NA; CDR3nt: TGTGCCAGCAGGCACAGGGCCCCAGGGACCCAGTACTTC; CDR3aa: CASRHRAPGTQYF
j_gene: TRBJ1-1; d_gene: TRBD1; v_gene: TRBV19; abundance: NA; CDR3nt: TGTGCCAGTAGTAAAGACAGGGGGACTGAAGCTTTCTTT; CDR3aa: CASSKDRGTEAFF
j_gene: TRBJ2-4; d_gene: NA; v_gene: TRBV28; abundance: NA; CDR3nt: TGTGCCAGCAGTCCCCTCCGACGGCTAGCCAAAAACATTCAGTACTTC; CDR3aa: CASSPLRRLAKNIQYF
j_gene: TRBJ1-1; d_gene: NA; v_gene: TRBV6-6; abundance: NA; CDR3nt: TGTGCCAGCAGTTACTCAGGACGGGGGACCACTGAAGCTTTCTTT; CDR3aa: CASSYSGRGTTEAFF
j_gene: TRBJ2-3; d_gene: TRBD2; v_gene: TRBV6-1; abundance: NA; CDR3nt: TGTGCCAGCAGCGGGAGCGGGAGTGGCACAGATACGCAGTATTTT; CDR3aa: CASSGSGSGTDTQYF
j_gene: TRBJ2-3; d_gene: NA; v_gene: TRBV7-2; abundance: NA; CDR3nt: TGTGCCAGCAGCACATACAGTCCCGGCACAGATACGCAGTATTTT; CDR3aa: CASSTYSPGTDTQYF
j_gene: TRBJ1-2; d_gene: NA; v_gene: TRBV29-1; abundance: NA; CDR3nt: TGCAGCGTTGGCAAGGAGGCGAGGGGCTACACCTTC; CDR3aa: CSVGKEARGYTF
j_gene: TRBJ2-7; d_gene: TRBD1; v_gene: TRBV6-1; abundance: NA; CDR3nt: TGTGCCAGCAGTGAAGTGACAGGGGACTACGAGCAGTACTTC; CDR3aa: CASSEVTGDYEQYF
j_gene: TRBJ2-7; d_gene: NA; v_gene: TRBV7-6; abundance: once; CDR3nt: TGTGCCAGCAGCTTACCGAGCGGCTACGAGCAGTACTTC; CDR3aa: CASSLPSGYEQYF
j_gene: TRBJ1-2; d_gene: NA; v_gene: TRBV18; abundance: NA; CDR3nt: TGTGCCAGCTCACCGGGAGAGGTGCTCTATGGCTACACCTTC; CDR3aa: CASSPGEVLYGYTF
j_gene: TRBJ2-1; d_gene: TRBD2; v_gene: TRBV5-1; abundance: once; CDR3nt: TGCGCCAGCAGCTTGGCATTCTCAGCGGGATCCTCGGGGTACAATGAGCAGTTCTTC; CDR3aa: CASSLAFSAGSSGYNEQFF